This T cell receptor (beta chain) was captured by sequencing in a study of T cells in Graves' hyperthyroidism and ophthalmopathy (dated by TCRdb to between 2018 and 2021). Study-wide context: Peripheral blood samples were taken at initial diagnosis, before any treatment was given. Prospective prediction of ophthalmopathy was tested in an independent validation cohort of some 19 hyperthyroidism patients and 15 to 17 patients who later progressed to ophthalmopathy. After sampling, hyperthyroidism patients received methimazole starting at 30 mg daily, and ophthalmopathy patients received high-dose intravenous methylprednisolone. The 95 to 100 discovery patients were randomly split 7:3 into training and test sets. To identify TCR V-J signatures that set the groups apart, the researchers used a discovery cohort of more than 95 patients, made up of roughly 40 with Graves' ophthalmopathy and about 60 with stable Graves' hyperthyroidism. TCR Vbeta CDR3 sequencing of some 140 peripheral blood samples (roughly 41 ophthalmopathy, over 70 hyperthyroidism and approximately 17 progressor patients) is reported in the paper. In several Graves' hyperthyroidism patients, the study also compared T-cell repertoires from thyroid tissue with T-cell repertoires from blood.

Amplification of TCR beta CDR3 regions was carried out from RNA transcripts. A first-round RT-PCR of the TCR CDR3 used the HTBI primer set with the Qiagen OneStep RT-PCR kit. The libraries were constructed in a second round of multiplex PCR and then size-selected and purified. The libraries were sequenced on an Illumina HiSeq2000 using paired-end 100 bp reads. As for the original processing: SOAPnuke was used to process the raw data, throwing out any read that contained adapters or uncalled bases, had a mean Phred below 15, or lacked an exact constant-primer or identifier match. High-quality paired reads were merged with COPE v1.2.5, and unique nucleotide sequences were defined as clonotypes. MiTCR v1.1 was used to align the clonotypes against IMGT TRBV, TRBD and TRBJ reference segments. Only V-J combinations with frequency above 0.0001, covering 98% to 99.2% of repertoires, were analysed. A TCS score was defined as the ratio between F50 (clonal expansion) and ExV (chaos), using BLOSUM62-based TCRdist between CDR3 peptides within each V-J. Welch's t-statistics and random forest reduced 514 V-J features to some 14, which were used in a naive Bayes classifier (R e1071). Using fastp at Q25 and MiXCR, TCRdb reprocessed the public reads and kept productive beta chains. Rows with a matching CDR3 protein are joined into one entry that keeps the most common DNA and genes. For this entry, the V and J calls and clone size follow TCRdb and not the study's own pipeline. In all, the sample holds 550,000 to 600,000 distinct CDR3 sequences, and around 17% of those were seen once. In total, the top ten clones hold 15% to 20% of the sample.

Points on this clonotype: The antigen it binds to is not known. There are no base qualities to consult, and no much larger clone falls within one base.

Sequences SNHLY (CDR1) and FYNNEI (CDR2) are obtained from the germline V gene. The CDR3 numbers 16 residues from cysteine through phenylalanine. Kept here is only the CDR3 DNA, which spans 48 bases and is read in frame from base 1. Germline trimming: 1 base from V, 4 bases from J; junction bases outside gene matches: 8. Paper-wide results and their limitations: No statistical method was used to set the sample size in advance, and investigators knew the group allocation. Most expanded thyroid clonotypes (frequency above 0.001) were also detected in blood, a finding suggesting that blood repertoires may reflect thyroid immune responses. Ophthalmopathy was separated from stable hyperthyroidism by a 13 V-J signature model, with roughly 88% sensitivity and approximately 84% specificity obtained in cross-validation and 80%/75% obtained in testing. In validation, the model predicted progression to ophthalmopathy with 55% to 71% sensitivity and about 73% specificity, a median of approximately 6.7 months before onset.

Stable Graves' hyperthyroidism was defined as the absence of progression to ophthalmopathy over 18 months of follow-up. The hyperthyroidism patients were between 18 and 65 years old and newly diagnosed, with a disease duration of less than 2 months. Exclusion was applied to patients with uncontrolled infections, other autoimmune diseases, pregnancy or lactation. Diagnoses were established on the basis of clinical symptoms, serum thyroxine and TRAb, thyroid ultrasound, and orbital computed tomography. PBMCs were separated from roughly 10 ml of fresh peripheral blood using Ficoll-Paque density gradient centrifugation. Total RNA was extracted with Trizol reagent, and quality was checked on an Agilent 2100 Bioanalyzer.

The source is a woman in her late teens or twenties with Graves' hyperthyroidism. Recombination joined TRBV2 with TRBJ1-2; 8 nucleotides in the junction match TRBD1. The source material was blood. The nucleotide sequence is TGTGCCAGCAGTGAAGAGGACAGGGTAATCAGCTATGGCTACACCTTC. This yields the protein CASSEEDRVISYGYTF.